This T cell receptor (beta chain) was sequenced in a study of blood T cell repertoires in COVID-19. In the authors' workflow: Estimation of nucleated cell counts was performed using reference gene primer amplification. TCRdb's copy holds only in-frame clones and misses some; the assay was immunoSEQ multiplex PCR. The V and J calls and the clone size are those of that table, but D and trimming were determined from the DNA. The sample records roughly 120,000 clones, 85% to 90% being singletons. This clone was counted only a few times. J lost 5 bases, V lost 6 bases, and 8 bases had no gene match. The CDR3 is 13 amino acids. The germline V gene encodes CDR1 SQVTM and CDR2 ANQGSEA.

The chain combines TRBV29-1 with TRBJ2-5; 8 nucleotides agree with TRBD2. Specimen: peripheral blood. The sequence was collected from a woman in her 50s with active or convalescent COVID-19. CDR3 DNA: TGCAGCGTGGGAGCGGGAGCGGGGGAGACCCAGTACTTC. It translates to CSVGAGAGETQYF.